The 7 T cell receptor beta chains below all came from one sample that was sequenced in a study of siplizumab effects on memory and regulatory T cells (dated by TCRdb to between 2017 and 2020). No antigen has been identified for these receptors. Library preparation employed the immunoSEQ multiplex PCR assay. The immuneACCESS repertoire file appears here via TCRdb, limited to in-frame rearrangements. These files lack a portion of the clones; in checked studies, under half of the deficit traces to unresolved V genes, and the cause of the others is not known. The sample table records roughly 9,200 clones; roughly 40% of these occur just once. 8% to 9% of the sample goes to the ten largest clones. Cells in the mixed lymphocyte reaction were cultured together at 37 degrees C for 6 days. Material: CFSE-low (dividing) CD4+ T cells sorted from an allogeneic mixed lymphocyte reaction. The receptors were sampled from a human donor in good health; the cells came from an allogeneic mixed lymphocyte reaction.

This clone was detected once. The CDR3 nucleotides read TGTGCCAGCAGCTTGTCTGCAACACTGAACACTGAAGCTTTCTTT. Translated, it gives CASSLSATLNTEAFF. The chain employs TRBV5-5 and TRBJ1-1; D unresolved. Trimming left V 1 base short and J 0 bases short, with 10 bases between. In germline, CDR1 is SGHKS, CDR2 YYEKEE (reference sequence). The CDR3 has 15 amino acids.

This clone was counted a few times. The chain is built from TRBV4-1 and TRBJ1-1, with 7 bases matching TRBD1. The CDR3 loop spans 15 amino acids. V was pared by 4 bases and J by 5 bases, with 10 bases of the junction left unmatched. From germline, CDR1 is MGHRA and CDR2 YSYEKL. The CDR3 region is CASSPTDREATEAFF. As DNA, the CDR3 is TGCGCCAGCAGCCCGACCGACAGGGAAGCGACTGAAGCTTTCTTT.

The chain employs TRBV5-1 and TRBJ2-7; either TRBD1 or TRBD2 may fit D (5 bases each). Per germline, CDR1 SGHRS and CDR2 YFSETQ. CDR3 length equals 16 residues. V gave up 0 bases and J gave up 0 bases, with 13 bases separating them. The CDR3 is CASSLGEGEISYEQYF. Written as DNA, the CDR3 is TGCGCCAGCAGCTTGGGTGAAGGGGAGATCTCCTACGAGCAGTACTTC.

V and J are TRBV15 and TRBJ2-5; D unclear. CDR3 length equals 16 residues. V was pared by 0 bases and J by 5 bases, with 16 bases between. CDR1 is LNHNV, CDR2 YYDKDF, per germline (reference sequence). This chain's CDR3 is CATSRDSVAAFETQYF. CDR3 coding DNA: TGTGCCACCAGCAGAGATTCGGTAGCAGCCTTTGAGACCCAGTACTTC.

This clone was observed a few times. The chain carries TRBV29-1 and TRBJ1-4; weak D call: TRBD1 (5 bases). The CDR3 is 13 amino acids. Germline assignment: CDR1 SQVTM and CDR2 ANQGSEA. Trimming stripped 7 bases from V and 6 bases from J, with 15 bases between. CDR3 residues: CSGLRGGDEKLFF. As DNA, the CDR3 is TGCAGCGGGCTACGCGGGGGGGATGAAAAACTGTTTTTT.

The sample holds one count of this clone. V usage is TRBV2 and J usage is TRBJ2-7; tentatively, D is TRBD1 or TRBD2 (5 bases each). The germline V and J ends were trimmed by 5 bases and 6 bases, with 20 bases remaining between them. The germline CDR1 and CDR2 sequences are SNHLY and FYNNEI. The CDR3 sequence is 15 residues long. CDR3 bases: TGTGCCAGCAGTTTCCTCCCCGGGGCGGCTGGCGAGCAGTACTTC. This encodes CASSFLPGAAGEQYF.

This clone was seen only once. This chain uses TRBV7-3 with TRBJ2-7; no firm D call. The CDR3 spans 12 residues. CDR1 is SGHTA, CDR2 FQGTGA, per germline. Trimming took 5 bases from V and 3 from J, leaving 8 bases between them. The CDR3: CASSQTNYEQYF. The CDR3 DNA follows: TGTGCCAGCAGCCAGACAAACTACGAGCAGTACTTC.